The 10 T cell receptor beta chains presented below share a single source sample, sequenced in a study of shared clonotypes between healthy human individuals. Here immunoSEQ multiplex PCR was the method, and the copy in TCRdb shows in-frame clones only, minus some. The sample lists under 150,000 clones, around 73% seen once, with 20% to 25% in the top ten. The sequencing input was memory CD8+ T cells sorted from blood. The subset: CD45RO+ cells pooled with CCR7-negative TemRA cells. Receptors were obtained from a woman in her thirties in good health.

The chain links TRBV4-2 to TRBJ2-7; 11 bases agree with TRBD2. Germline V lookup: CDR1 LGHNA, CDR2 YNFKEQ. CDR3 length: 15 residues. J lost 6 bases, V lost 4 bases, and 8 bases had no gene match. CDR3 sequence: CASSPPGLAAREQYF. CDR3 nucleotides: TGTGCCAGCAGCCCTCCGGGACTAGCGGCTCGCGAGCAGTACTTC.

This chain joins TRBV18 and TRBJ1-5; TRBD1 is a possible D gene (5 bases). V dropped 4 bases and J dropped 1 base, with 11 bases sitting between them. The CDR3 loop spans 15 amino acids. Germline values: CDR1 KGHSH, CDR2 LQKENI. The CDR3 region has the DNA TGTGCCAGCTCACAAGGGACGGGGAGCAATCAGCCCCAGCATTTT. Translation: CASSQGTGSNQPQHF. Looking up the rest from reference TRBV18 and TRBJ1-5 gives the full variable domain: NAGVMQNPRHLVRRRGQEARLRCSPMKGHSHVYWYRQLPEEGLKFMVYLQKENIIDESGMPKERFSAEFPKEGPSILRIQQVVRGDSAAYFCASSQGTGSNQPQHFGDGTRLSIL.

This clone turned up a few times. CDR3 protein: CASSFAWGHYEQYF. The CDR3 region has the DNA TGTGCCAGCAGCTTTGCCTGGGGCCACTACGAGCAGTACTTC. The V call is TRBV13, the J call TRBJ2-7, with a possible D match to TRBD1 (5 bases). This CDR3 region has 14 residues. Germline loops: CDR1 PRHDT, CDR2 FYEKMQ (reference sequence). Trimming left V 3 bases short and J 3 bases short, with 12 bases between.

The gene calls are TRBV7-2 and TRBJ2-7; 9 bases match TRBD2. V trimming: 1 base; J trimming: 6 bases; junction bases outside the gene matches: 4. The CDR3 is 14 residues long. Germline V CDR1 and CDR2: SGHTA, FQGNSA. The chain's CDR3 is CASSLVSAGGEQYF. CDR3 DNA sequence: TGTGCCAGCAGCTTAGTGTCAGCGGGAGGCGAGCAGTACTTC.

The V call is TRBV11-1, the J call TRBJ2-1; no definite D call. This CDR3 region has 14 residues. V gave up 0 bases and J gave up 5 bases, with 8 bases separating them. In germline, CDR1 is SGHAT, CDR2 FQDESV (reference sequence). In nucleotides, the CDR3 is TGTGCCAGCAGCTTAGCGTCGACACACAATGAGCAGTTCTTC. Its translation: CASSLASTHNEQFF.

Concerning this clone: The same CDR3 also results from other DNA sequences found in this sample. The V gene is TRBV20-1, the J gene TRBJ2-7; D is perhaps TRBD2 (5 bases). The CDR3 runs 11 residues. V was pared by 6 bases and J by 4 bases, with 10 bases between. Germline assignment: CDR1 DFQATT and CDR2 SNEGSKA (reference sequence). The CDR3 is CSAKEVYEQYF. Here the CDR3 DNA reads TGCAGTGCAAAGGAGGTTTACGAGCAGTACTTC.

The chain combines TRBV9 with TRBJ2-2, with D possibly matching TRBD2 (5 bases). This CDR3 spans 16 amino acids. Germline V gene lookup returns CDR1 SGDLS and CDR2 YYNGEE. Trimming removed 2 bases from V and 0 bases from J, with 11 bases in between. This chain's CDR3 is CASSVYGRANTGELFF. Here the CDR3 DNA reads TGTGCCAGCAGCGTCTACGGGCGGGCGAACACCGGGGAGCTGTTTTTT.

V and J are TRBV7-2 and TRBJ1-5, with a possible D match to TRBD1 (5 bases). CDR1 is SGHTA and CDR2 is FQGNSA in the germline V gene. The CDR3 is 14 residues long. Trimming shortened V by 2 bases and J by 7 bases, and 12 bases separated the two germline ends. The CDR3 bases are TGTGCCAGCAGCTTACATGCGGGGGGGCAGCCCCAGCATTTT. This sequence encodes CASSLHAGGQPQHF.

The count of this clone is one. For the CDR3, the DNA is TGCGCCAGCAGCTTGGATGTGACAGGGGGCACTGAAGCTTTCTTT. Translated: CASSLDVTGGTEAFF. This rearrangement joins TRBV5-1 to TRBJ1-1; 9 nucleotides match TRBD1. CDR3 length equals 15 residues. V gave up 0 bases and J gave up 4 bases; unmatched junction bases: 4. The germline V gene has CDR1 SGHRS and CDR2 YFSETQ.

This rearrangement joins TRBV6-1 to TRBJ2-5, with 8 bases aligning to TRBD1. The J call may be incorrect, as the DNA end agrees better with TRBJ2-7. The CDR3 extends over 15 amino acids. Germline values: CDR1 MNHNS, CDR2 SASEGT. The CDR3 DNA sequence: TGTGCCAGCAGTTGGACAGGGTTCGCGTACTACGAGCAGTACTTC. It specifies CASSWTGFAYYEQYF.